This T cell receptor (beta chain) was documented in a study of T cell changes during pregnancy in multiple sclerosis. Assay used: immunoSEQ multiplex PCR; TCRdb lists only in-frame clones, some missing. This table has over 75,000 clones, 85% to 95% appearing once. The germline CDR1 and CDR2 sequences are SGHVS and FQNEAQ. V was shortened by 4 bases and J by 4 bases, with 13 bases between the two germline ends. The length of the CDR3 is 14 residues. Sequencing was performed on peripheral blood, taken in the first trimester of pregnancy. The chain combines TRBV7-8 with TRBJ1-1; a possible D gene is TRBD1 (5 bases). The TCR originated in a female donor with multiple sclerosis, enrolled in a pregnancy study. CDR3 bases: TGTGCCAGCAGCTCCGTGTGGGGGGGCACTGAAGCTTTCTTT. It specifies CASSSVWGGTEAFF.